The rows below give T cell receptor beta chains drawn from one sample of a study of regulatory T cells in long-lasting Graves disease. In TCRdb, the multiplex PCR reads were re-called with MiXCR into one record per CDR3 protein. The sample has 400,000 to 450,000 distinct CDR3 sequences; 15% to 20% are singletons. These data were also reused for a study on T cells in Graves' hyperthyroidism and ophthalmopathy.

The input for sequencing was peripheral blood mononuclear cells (PBMCs), taken at new diagnosis, from a patient treated with antithyroid drugs. Receptor source: a young woman with Graves disease. CDR3s include the opening cysteine and the closing phenylalanine or tryptophan. The order of the fields is J gene, D gene, clone size, V gene, CDR3 DNA, CDR3 protein. D genes are given only for firm matches. A clone size is listed for some rows: how often the clone was seen (once, few, many), or a class if it is expanded.

TRBJ2-7 | TRBD2 | few | TRBV29-1 | TGCAGCGTTGGGGTGGCGGGAGGGCCCCACGAGCAGTACTTC | CSVGVAGGPHEQYF
TRBJ2-3 | . | many | TRBV15 | TGTGCCACCAGCAGAGATCGACGGGGCGGCACAGATACGCAGTATTTT | CATSRDRRGGTDTQYF
TRBJ2-1 | . | many | TRBV7-3 | TGTGCCAGCAGCTCCGAAAGGGCCGACAATGAGCAGTTCTTC | CASSSERADNEQFF
TRBJ2-1 | TRBD2 | many | TRBV20-1 | TGCAGTGCTAGAGTAGAGCGGGAGCTCAATGAGCAGTTCTTC | CSARVERELNEQFF
TRBJ2-7 | TRBD2 | few | TRBV5-4 | TGTGCCAGCAGCCCTGCCGGGACTAGCACCGACGAGCAGTACTTC | CASSPAGTSTDEQYF
TRBJ1-1 | . | many | TRBV11-2 | TGTGCCAGCAGCTTAGATTTCGGTAACACTGAAGCTTTCTTT | CASSLDFGNTEAFF
TRBJ2-7 | . | many | TRBV7-9 | TGTGCCAGCAGCTCGACACTGACCTACGAGCAGTACTTC | CASSSTLTYEQYF
TRBJ2-1 | . | many | TRBV18 | TGTGCCAGCTCACCCGGGACACAAAAAAACAATGAGCAGTTCTTC | CASSPGTQKNNEQFF
TRBJ2-5 | TRBD2 | many | TRBV2 | TGTGCCAGCAGTCGGGAGGCCCAAGAGACCCAGTACTTC | CASSREAQETQYF
TRBJ1-1 | TRBD1 | many | TRBV18 | TGTGCCAGCTCACCTGGGACAGGGATTGACACTGAAGCTTTCTTT | CASSPGTGIDTEAFF
TRBJ2-3 | TRBD1 | few | TRBV14 | TGTGCCAGCAGCCACCCCGGGACAGGGACCACAGATACGCAGTATTTT | CASSHPGTGTTDTQYF
TRBJ2-7 | . | many | TRBV6-1 | TGTGCCAGCAGCCCTGGGACTTTTTCCTACGAGCAGTACTTC | CASSPGTFSYEQYF
TRBJ2-1 | . | many | TRBV20-1 | TGCAGTGCTAGAGATTCGGCTAGGAAGGGTAGGTATGAGCAGTTCTTC | CSARDSARKGRYEQFF
TRBJ2-7 | TRBD2 | few | TRBV27 | TGTGCCAGCAGCGTGGGAGCGGGAGCGGAGTACGAGCAGTACTTC | CASSVGAGAEYEQYF
TRBJ2-1 | TRBD1 | many | TRBV7-8 | TGTGCCAGCAGCCCTACTAGGGGGCAATTTTACAATGAGCAGTTCTTC | CASSPTRGQFYNEQFF
TRBJ1-2 | . | many | TRBV28 | TGTGCCAGCAGTTTACGGCAGACCCAAAGCTATGGCTACACCTTC | CASSLRQTQSYGYTF
TRBJ1-1 | . | many | TRBV11-2 | TGTGCCAGCAGCTTCGGACTTTTGAACACTGAAGCTTTCTTT | CASSFGLLNTEAFF
TRBJ2-7 | TRBD1 | . | TRBV15 | TGTGCCACCAGTTTGTCAGGGGGCGCGATCTTCAGTGGCTACGAGCAGTACTTC | CATSLSGGAIFSGYEQYF
TRBJ2-7 | . | many | TRBV6-1 | TGTGCCAGCATCGCCCGGGACTGGACCTACGAGCAGTACTTC | CASIARDWTYEQYF
TRBJ1-4 | . | many | TRBV3-1 | TGTGCCAGCAGCCAAGAAACTAATGAAAAACTGTTTTTT | CASSQETNEKLFF
TRBJ2-7 | TRBD2 | many | TRBV11-2 | TGTGCCAGCAGCTTGGGACTAGCGGAGTACGAGCAGTACTTC | CASSLGLAEYEQYF
TRBJ1-1 | TRBD1 | many | TRBV7-9 | TGTGCCAGCAGCTCCTTATCCGGGACAGGATCCCCTGAAGCTTTCTTT | CASSSLSGTGSPEAFF
TRBJ2-7 | TRBD2 | . | TRBV20-1 | TGCAGTGCTAGAGAACGGGGGAGGGCCTCCTACGAGCAGTACTTC | CSARERGRASYEQYF
TRBJ2-7 | TRBD1 | many | TRBV28 | TGTGCCAGTTCCCCAGGGACAGAAGTCCGCGAGCAGTACTTC | CASSPGTEVREQYF
TRBJ1-2 | . | few | TRBV11-2 | TGTGCCAGCAGCCCCTGGACCGCCGCGGGCGGCTACACCTTC | CASSPWTAAGGYTF
TRBJ1-1 | . | few | TRBV18 | TGTGCCAGCTCACCCCTGGAGTACACTGAAGCTTTCTTT | CASSPLEYTEAFF
TRBJ1-2 | . | many | TRBV29-1 | TGCAGCGTCGAAGGGCAGGAGAAACACTATGGCTACACCTTC | CSVEGQEKHYGYTF
TRBJ2-7 | . | many | TRBV20-1 | TGCAGTGCTAGAGAGGGGGTCCCGCAGTACTTC | CSAREGVPQYF
TRBJ2-7 | TRBD1 | many | TRBV18 | TGTGCCAGCTCACCACCGACGAGGGGACAGGGATCCTACGAGCAGTACTTC | CASSPPTRGQGSYEQYF
TRBJ1-2 | . | many | TRBV20-1 | TGCAGTGCTAGAGGAGGTTTAAACCAGAACTATGGCTACACCTTC | CSARGGLNQNYGYTF
TRBJ1-2 | . | many | TRBV2 | TGTGCCAGCCAATGGGCGGAATTCTATGGCTATGGCTACACCTTC | CASQWAEFYGYGYTF
TRBJ2-5 | . | many | TRBV7-2 | TGTGCCAGCAGCTTAATGGCGGGCCGGGAGACCCAGTACTTC | CASSLMAGRETQYF